This T cell receptor beta chain was observed in a study of CD8 T cells in ankylosing spondylitis. The study's findings and limits: According to the report, clones linked to the disease were significantly enriched in matched synovial fluid samples taken from ankylosing spondylitis patients.

Trimming left V 8 bases short and J 0 bases short, with 7 bases between. CDR3 length equals 13 residues. Germline V gives CDR1 SGHVS, CDR2 FQNEAQ. In TCRdb, the 5' RACE reads were re-called with MiXCR into one record per CDR3 protein. The sample holds about 240,000 distinct CDR3 sequences, around 9.2% seen once. This clonotype showed up many times. Antigen specificity is unknown. The specimen sequenced was blood, either unsorted or a sorted T cell fraction (not recorded which). This receptor was obtained from a male donor with ankylosing spondylitis or in good health (not recorded which). The V call is TRBV7-8, the J call TRBJ2-2, with D tentatively TRBD2 (5 bases). CDR3 DNA: TGTGCCAGCGAGGGCCCGAACACCGGGGAGCTGTTTTTT. It encodes CASEGPNTGELFF.